The 26 T cell receptor beta chains presented below share a single source sample, sequenced in a study of regulatory and conventional T cells in RAG deficiency. Regulatory T cells were sorted from blood as CD4+ CD25-high CD127-low cells. Here immunoSEQ multiplex PCR was the method, and the copy in TCRdb shows in-frame clones only, minus some. Of 9,000 to 9,500 clones in the sample, around 89% were seen once. These sequences were also reported in another study, on regulatory T cells. That work contributes: Primers: 52 TRBV forward and 13 TRBJ reverse.

Sequenced: Tregs sorted from blood. The source of these receptors is a human donor in good health.

The V and J genes are TRBV5-1 and TRBJ1-6, with 7 bases fitting TRBD1. V dropped 5 bases and J dropped 9; count of bases not matched to a gene: 5. This CDR3 is 13 amino acids long. The V gene's germline CDR1 is SGHRS and CDR2 YFSETQ. CDR3 loop: CASSDRESSPLHF. CDR3 in DNA: TGCGCCAGCAGTGACAGGGAGAGTTCACCCCTCCACTTT.

V is TRBV4-2 and J is TRBJ2-1, with TRBD2 matching 9 bases. The junction had 4 bases not matched to a gene; V was cut back by 0 bases and J by 7 bases. In germline, CDR1 is LGHNA, CDR2 YNFKEQ. This CDR3 is built from 15 residues. This CDR3 reads CASSQETSGRNEQFF. CDR3 coding DNA: TGTGCCAGCAGCCAAGAGACTAGCGGACGTAATGAGCAGTTCTTC.

The CDR3 coding sequence is TGTGCCAGCAGTCCCCCTTTAAATCAGCCCCAGCATTTT. Translation: CASSPPLNQPQHF. V and J are TRBV6-6 and TRBJ1-5; no clear D. This CDR3 has 13 amino acids. Trimming left V 5 bases short and J 4 bases short, with 9 bases between. CDR1 MNHNY and CDR2 SVGAGI come from the germline V gene (reference sequence).

The V call is TRBV19, the J call TRBJ2-1; 12 nucleotides agree with TRBD2. The CDR3 covers 15 residues. V gave up 4 bases and J gave up 6 bases; unmatched junction bases: 4. The germline CDR1 and CDR2 sequences are LNHDA and SQIVND (reference sequence). CDR3: CASSRTSGTINEQFF. The CDR3 DNA is TGTGCCAGTAGTAGGACTAGCGGGACTATCAATGAGCAGTTCTTC.

The CDR3 bases are TGTGCCAGCAGCTTGCGGGGGGGGCAGGAGACCCAGTACTTC. Translating gives CASSLRGGQETQYF. The genes are TRBV21-1 and TRBJ2-5; the table's D call of TRBD2 was not tested on the DNA. TRBV21-1 is labeled a pseudogene. The CDR3 is 14 residues long.

The rearrangement links TRBV16 to TRBJ2-1; TRBD2 matches at 9 bases. J lost 2 bases, V lost 3 bases, and 2 bases had no gene match. Germline V gene data show CDR1 as KGHSY and CDR2 as FQNENV. The CDR3 consists of 15 residues. The CDR3 protein is CASSHLAGPYNEQFF. The CDR3 region has the DNA TGTGCCAGCAGCCATCTAGCGGGACCCTACAATGAGCAGTTCTTC.

A remark on this clone: A junction boundary mismatches the germline segment, possibly from a read error. V usage is TRBV7-6 and J usage is TRBJ2-7; the D gene could be TRBD1 or TRBD2 (5 bases each). The CDR3 consists of 13 residues. CDR1 is SGHVS and CDR2 is FNYEAQ in the germline V gene. CDR3: CASSLGGTSTSNF. In DNA, the CDR3 is TGTGCCAGCAGCTTAGGGGGGACCAGCACGTCAAACTTC.

The chain carries TRBV6-6 and TRBJ2-3; D unresolved. CDR1 and CDR2 from the germline V gene are MNHNY and SVGAGI (reference sequence). V was shortened by 6 bases and J by 3 bases, with 13 bases between the two germline ends. The CDR3 has 14 amino acids. The CDR3 loop is CASRYSLGTDTQYF. The CDR3 DNA is TGTGCCAGCAGATACAGCCTAGGGACAGATACGCAGTATTTT.

J is TRBJ2-5 and V is TRBV5-1; 11 bases are a match to TRBD2. V dropped 5 bases and J dropped 4; count of bases not matched to a gene: 4. CDR1 is SGHRS, CDR2 YFSETQ, per germline. There are 14 residues in the CDR3. The CDR3 here is CASRDGLAGETQYF. In nucleotides, the CDR3 is TGCGCCAGCAGGGACGGACTAGCGGGAGAGACCCAGTACTTC.

The V call is TRBV18, the J call TRBJ2-5, with D possibly matching TRBD1 (6 bases). V lost 1 base, J lost 1 base, and 7 bases lay in between. Germline V lookup: CDR1 KGHSH, CDR2 LQKENI. The CDR3 sequence is 14 residues long. CDR3 coding DNA: TGTGCCAGCTCACCACGGGACATCCAAGAGACCCAGTACTTC. Translating it yields CASSPRDIQETQYF.

Only one count was recorded for this clone. The chain uses TRBV5-6 and TRBJ2-5; 8 bases are a match to TRBD1. CDR3 length equals 16 residues. Germline assignment: CDR1 SGHDT and CDR2 YYEEEE. The V segment lost 3 bases and the J segment 4 bases; nucleotides outside the gene matches: 11. The CDR3 here is CASSSGQGALTETQYF. CDR3 DNA sequence: TGTGCCAGCAGCTCCGGACAGGGTGCCCTTACAGAGACCCAGTACTTC.

The chain recombines TRBV2 with TRBJ1-2; no definite D call. The germline gives CDR1 SNHLY, CDR2 FYNNEI. The CDR3 runs 13 residues. Deletions cut 10 bases from V and 4 bases from J, with 16 bases between. The CDR3 coding sequence is TGTGCCACCGCATCGAGCACCTCCTATGGCTACACCTTC. Translated, it gives CATASSTSYGYTF. The full variable domain, rest sourced from reference TRBV2 and TRBJ1-2, is EPEVTQTPSHQVTQMGQEVILRCVPISNHLYFYWYRQILGQKVEFLVSFYNNEISEKSEIFDDQFSVERPDGSNFTLKIRSTKLEDSAMYFCATASSTSYGYTFGSGTRLTVV.

The chain combines TRBV19 with TRBJ1-5, with 7 bases fitting TRBD1. The V and J ends lost 6 bases and 7 bases, in that order; junction bases with no gene match: 12. Germline V lookup: CDR1 LNHDA, CDR2 SQIVND (reference sequence). The CDR3 sequence is 15 residues long. CDR3 protein: CASSKDRSRPQPQHF. The CDR3 DNA follows: TGTGCCAGTAGCAAGGACAGGTCTCGTCCCCAGCCCCAGCATTTT.

The chain couples TRBV7-2 to TRBJ1-2; 8 bases align to TRBD1. The CDR3 contains 14 residues. The J segment lost 8 bases and the V segment lost 3 bases, leaving 8 bases of the junction unmatched. CDR1 is SGHTA and CDR2 is FQGNSA in the germline V gene. CDR3 nucleotides: TGTGCCAGCAGCTTGCGGACAGGGCTGCGGGGCTACACCTTC. Its translation is CASSLRTGLRGYTF.

The V call is TRBV6-5, the J call TRBJ1-1, with TRBD1 identical over 9 bases. V was pared by 7 bases and J by 4 bases, with 7 bases of the junction left unmatched. CDR1 is MNHEY and CDR2 is SVGAGI in the germline V gene. The CDR3 has 14 amino acids. CDR3 sequence reads: CASTGTGYATEAFF. CDR3 sequence (DNA): TGTGCCAGCACCGGGACAGGGTATGCCACTGAAGCTTTCTTT.

The chain has TRBV10-1 and TRBJ1-1; D is undetermined. The ends were cut back, 8 bases at V and 11 bases at J, with 6 bases in the middle. Per germline, CDR1 WNHNN and CDR2 SYGVQD (reference sequence). CDR3 length: 8 residues. This CDR3 is CASRRAFF. The CDR3 DNA follows: TGCGCCAGCCGAAGGGCTTTCTTT.

This clone has just a few counts. The CDR3 protein is CATQGQRNQPQHF. The CDR3 nucleotides read TGTGCCACGCAGGGACAGCGCAATCAGCCCCAGCATTTT. This chain uses TRBV2 with TRBJ1-5, with TRBD1 identical over 7 bases. CDR1 SNHLY and CDR2 FYNNEI come from the germline V gene. CDR3 length: 13 amino acids. The ends lost 10 bases at V and 2 bases at J; junction bases unmatched: 5.

V is TRBV5-1 and J is TRBJ2-7; TRBD2 aligns across 9 bases. CDR1 and CDR2 from the germline V gene are SGHRS and YFSETQ. V shed 0 bases and J 6 bases; nucleotides not matched to a gene: 10. The CDR3 consists of 16 residues. Written as DNA, the CDR3 is TGCGCCAGCAGCTTGGGGGGTAGCGGGAGTCTATCCGAGCAGTACTTC. This translates into CASSLGGSGSLSEQYF.

The genes are TRBV6-1 and TRBJ2-7, with 9 bases fitting TRBD2. V lost 5 bases, J lost 3 bases, and 8 bases stayed unmatched. The CDR3 totals 15 residues. Per germline, CDR1 MNHNS and CDR2 SASEGT. The CDR3 DNA is TGTGCCAGCAGTACCGGGACTAGCCTTAGCTACGAGCAGTACTTC. This codes for CASSTGTSLSYEQYF.

The chain links TRBV6-1 to TRBJ2-1; D not resolved. Looked up from germline, CDR1 is MNHNS and CDR2 is SASEGT. V was clipped by 7 bases and J by 7 bases, with 11 bases between them. The CDR3 loop spans 12 amino acids. CDR3 sequence: CASTTVGNEQFF. CDR3 DNA sequence: TGTGCCAGCACGACGGTAGGGAATGAGCAGTTCTTC.

The V call is TRBV7-9, the J call TRBJ2-1; 10 nucleotides line up with TRBD2. Germline V gives CDR1 SEHNR, CDR2 FQNEAQ (reference sequence). The CDR3 loop spans 15 amino acids. J lost 9 bases, V lost 3 bases, and 8 bases had no gene match. CDR3 bases: TGTGCCAGCAGCTTGAGCGGGAGGGCCGGAGCTGAGCAGTTCTTC. Translated, it gives CASSLSGRAGAEQFF.

This clone was detected only once. At one boundary the junction diverges from the germline segment, which might be a read error. The chain links TRBV5-7 to TRBJ1-2; possibly TRBD1 for D (6 bases). TRBV5-7 is sorted into the ORF group, with uncertain function. The CDR3 is made up of 14 amino acids. The CDR3 DNA reads TGTGCCTGCAGCTACCCGGACAGCCGAGGGGGCTACACCTTC. Amino acids: CACSYPDSRGGYTF.

The J gene is TRBJ2-1, the V gene TRBV5-6; TRBD1 aligns across 7 bases. Per the germline V gene, CDR1 is SGHDT and CDR2 is YYEEEE. The CDR3 totals 16 residues. V trimming: 4 bases; J trimming: 1 base; junction bases outside the gene matches: 8. The CDR3: CASSRDSTVSYNEQFF. CDR3 nucleotide sequence: TGTGCCAGCAGCCGGGACAGCACCGTTTCCTACAATGAGCAGTTCTTC.

The genes are TRBV29-1 and TRBJ2-5, with 8 bases lining up with TRBD2. Trimming removed 3 bases from V and 5 bases from J; junction bases left unmatched: 5. This CDR3 region has 13 residues. Germline V gene sequence: CDR1 SQVTM, CDR2 ANQGSEA. This chain's CDR3 is CSVDPGGWETQYF. CDR3 sequence (DNA): TGCAGCGTTGACCCGGGGGGGTGGGAGACCCAGTACTTC.

The count of this clone is one. The rearrangement uses TRBV11-2 and TRBJ1-3, with no clear D. This CDR3 has 14 residues. The V gene lost 1 base and the J gene lost 1 base, with 5 bases spanning the gap. From germline, CDR1 is SGHAT and CDR2 FQNNGV. The CDR3 reads CASSLAASGNTIYF. The CDR3 DNA is TGTGCCAGCAGCTTAGCCGCTTCTGGAAACACCATATATTTT.

The chain has TRBV5-1 and TRBJ1-2; no clear D. The length of the CDR3 is 18 residues. The germline V and J ends were trimmed by 2 bases and 2 bases, with 22 bases remaining between them. The germline gives CDR1 SGHRS, CDR2 YFSETQ. The CDR3: CASSFTPRRVEVNYGYTF. In nucleotides, the CDR3 is TGCGCCAGCAGCTTTACCCCAAGAAGAGTGGAGGTAAACTATGGCTACACCTTC.